Following are 7 T cell receptor beta chains from one sample sequenced in a study of T cells in Graves' hyperthyroidism and ophthalmopathy. RNA transcripts served as the template for amplifying TCR beta CDR3 regions. TCR CDR3 underwent first-round RT-PCR with the HTBI primer set. MiXCR was run by TCRdb on the multiplex PCR reads, yielding one entry per CDR3 protein. Among approximately 600,000 distinct CDR3 sequences listed, more than 11% were seen once. The material sequenced was blood. These receptors were collected from a woman under 40 with Graves' hyperthyroidism that later progressed to Graves' ophthalmopathy.

There are many counts of this clonotype. This chain uses TRBV5-5 with TRBJ2-2; 12 bases agree with TRBD1. CDR1 is SGHKS and CDR2 is YYEKEE in the germline V gene (reference sequence). V shed 4 bases, J shed 6 bases, and the junction held 4 bases outside the gene matches. CDR3 length: 15 amino acids. CDR3 sequence reads: CASSGDRGLAGELFF. Written as DNA, the CDR3 is TGTGCCAGCAGCGGGGACAGGGGGCTTGCCGGGGAGCTGTTTTTT.

This clonotype was counted at least ten times. This chain joins TRBV7-9 and TRBJ2-3; 7 nucleotides agree with TRBD2. Germline-derived CDR1 and CDR2 are SEHNR and FQNEAQ (reference sequence). The ends lost 5 bases at V and 2 bases at J; junction bases unmatched: 7. The CDR3 loop spans 15 amino acids. The CDR3 sequence is CASSPGTTSTDTQYF. In DNA, the CDR3 is TGTGCCAGCAGCCCTGGGACTACCTCCACAGATACGCAGTATTTT. The variable domain in full, with the rest retrieved from reference TRBV7-9 and TRBJ2-3, is DTGVSQNPRHKITKRGQNVTFRCDPISEHNRLYWYRQTLGQGPEFLTYFQNEAQLEKSRLLSDRFSAERPKGSFSTLEIQRTEQGDSAMYLCASSPGTTSTDTQYFGPGTRLTVL.

At least ten counts were recorded for this clonotype. The rearrangement joins TRBV11-2 to TRBJ2-5; a weak D match, TRBD2 (6 bases). The V gene's germline CDR1 is SGHAT and CDR2 FQNNGV. V was shortened by 8 bases and J by 4 bases, with 11 bases between the two germline ends. This CDR3 region has 12 residues. CDR3 sequence: CASRGLAETQYF. CDR3 nucleotides: TGTGCCAGCCGGGGGTTGGCAGAGACCCAGTACTTC.

Many counts were recorded for this clonotype. V is TRBV30 and J is TRBJ1-2; D is uncertain. The germline gives CDR1 GTSNPN, CDR2 SVGIG (reference sequence). This CDR3 has 12 amino acids. The V end lost 8 bases, the J end lost 8 bases, and 18 bases lay between the germline ends. This CDR3 is CAAVVLVGGYTF. DNA for the CDR3: TGTGCCGCGGTCGTGCTCGTAGGGGGCTACACCTTC. Full variable domain (missing parts from reference TRBV30 and TRBJ1-2): SQTIHQWPATLVQPVGSPLSLECTVEGTSNPNLYWYRQAAGRGLQLLFYSVGIGQISSEVPQNLSASRPQDRQFILSSKKLLLSDSGFYLCAAVVLVGGYTFGSGTRLTVV.

The sample holds a few counts of this clonotype. The gene calls are TRBV4-2 and TRBJ2-7; D gene unclear. The V and J ends lost 2 bases and 3 bases respectively, with 8 bases between them. There are 13 residues in the CDR3. Germline V gene data show CDR1 as LGHNA and CDR2 as YNFKEQ. CDR3 residues: CASSQNGVYEQYF. The CDR3 bases are TGTGCCAGCAGCCAAAATGGAGTCTACGAGCAGTACTTC.

Ten or more counts support this clonotype. In DNA, the CDR3 is TGTGCCAGCAGCTACCGGGACCCAGCAGAAAAGGCCCAGCATTTT. Translated: CASSYRDPAEKAQHF. This chain uses TRBV6-2 or TRBV6-3 with TRBJ1-5, with D possibly TRBD1 on 5 matching bases. Germline CDR1 reads MNHEY; CDR2 reads SVGEGT. The CDR3 contains 15 residues. With 6 bases removed from V and 11 bases from J, the gap between germline ends came to 23 bases.

Ten or more counts support this clonotype. V is TRBV27 and J is TRBJ2-4, with D perhaps TRBD1 (6 bases). Germline V gene sequence: CDR1 MNHEY, CDR2 SMNVEV (reference sequence). Deletions cut 6 bases from V and 7 bases from J, with 13 bases between. The CDR3 covers 13 residues. The CDR3 loop is CASSLQGQNIQYF. CDR3 in DNA: TGTGCCAGCAGCCTGCAGGGGCAGAACATTCAGTACTTC.